The next 32 T cell receptor beta chains were all read from a single sample in a study of cytotoxic CD8 clonotypes in ibrutinib-treated CLL (dated by TCRdb to the early 2020s). Libraries were constructed by the immunoSEQ multiplex PCR assay. The clones in this table, taken by TCRdb from immuneACCESS, are in-frame only. Not every clone is retained; where verified, under half of the shortfall comes from an unresolved V gene, and the cause of the rest is unknown. In all, the sample holds fewer than 50,000 clones, and 53% of those were seen once. The top ten hold around a third of the sample. The sample's time point label is to be understood as: roughly 12 months on ibrutinib. The starting material was PBMCs, obtained after 12 months of ibrutinib treatment. The source is a human donor with chronic lymphocytic leukemia.

V and J are TRBV15 and TRBJ1-4; TRBD1 might be the D (6 bases). Deletions cut 3 bases from V and 7 bases from J, with 9 bases between. The CDR3 runs 13 residues. Germline V gives CDR1 LNHNV, CDR2 YYDKDF (reference sequence). The CDR3 region has the DNA TGTGCCACCAGCAGGGACAGTCTTGAAAAACTGTTTTTT. Translating gives CATSRDSLEKLFF.

The chain combines TRBV6-1 with TRBJ2-7; D possibly corresponds to TRBD1 (5 bases). Germline V gene data show CDR1 as MNHNS and CDR2 as SASEGT. Trimming removed 2 bases at V and 3 bases at J, with 11 bases between. The length of the CDR3 is 14 residues. The CDR3 protein is CASSELRQRYEQYF. CDR3 coding DNA: TGTGCCAGCAGTGAACTAAGACAGCGCTACGAGCAGTACTTC.

This clone was counted only a few times. The chain has TRBV6-1 and TRBJ1-2, with TRBD1 identical over 7 bases. This CDR3 contains 12 residues. From germline, CDR1 is MNHNS and CDR2 SASEGT. V shed 6 bases, J shed 8 bases, and the junction held 6 bases outside the gene matches. The CDR3 here is CASRTDRVGYTF. In nucleotides, the CDR3 is TGTGCCAGCAGGACAGACAGGGTCGGCTACACCTTC.

The rearrangement joins TRBV30 to TRBJ1-2, with 7 bases fitting TRBD1. Germline V gene sequence: CDR1 GTSNPN, CDR2 SVGIG (reference sequence). The V gene end was trimmed by 3 bases and the J gene end by 8 bases; junction bases not matched to a gene: 6. The CDR3 runs to 12 residues. CDR3 sequence: CAWRETGSGYTF. Here the CDR3 DNA reads TGTGCCTGGAGAGAGACAGGGTCAGGCTACACCTTC. Full variable domain (missing parts from reference TRBV30 and TRBJ1-2): SQTIHQWPATLVQPVGSPLSLECTVEGTSNPNLYWYRQAAGRGLQLLFYSVGIGQISSEVPQNLSASRPQDRQFILSSKKLLLSDSGFYLCAWRETGSGYTFGSGTRLTVV.

The rearrangement uses TRBV18 and TRBJ1-4; no definite D call. Germline CDR1 KGHSH, CDR2 LQKENI. The CDR3 totals 14 residues. The V gene lost 6 bases and the J gene lost 0 bases, with 8 bases spanning the gap. The CDR3: CASSPTPTNEKLFF. CDR3 coding DNA: TGTGCCAGCTCCCCGACACCAACTAATGAAAAACTGTTTTTT.

The rearrangement links TRBV6-1 to TRBJ1-5; a weak D match, TRBD1 (5 bases). The CDR3 spans 15 residues. With 0 bases removed from V and 7 bases from J, the gap between germline ends came to 13 bases. CDR1 MNHNS and CDR2 SASEGT come from the germline V gene. The chain's CDR3 is CASSEAPLGVQPQHF. CDR3 DNA sequence: TGTGCCAGCAGTGAAGCACCCTTGGGGGTCCAGCCCCAGCATTTT.

The chain carries TRBV20-1 and TRBJ2-7; D is unresolved. Germline CDR1 reads DFQATT; CDR2 reads SNEGSKA (reference sequence). CDR3 length equals 11 residues. The CDR3 nucleotides read TGCAGCAGGAGACAACTCTACGAGCAGTACTTC. Its translation is CSRRQLYEQYF.

The sample holds many counts of this clone. The rearrangement uses TRBV6-1 and TRBJ2-3, with 7 bases matching TRBD2. Germline V gene sequence: CDR1 MNHNS, CDR2 SASEGT. J lost 6 bases, V lost 8 bases, and 8 bases had no gene match. The CDR3 has 13 amino acids. For the CDR3, the DNA is TGTGCCAGCCGCGGGACTACCACGGATACGCAGTATTTT. It specifies CASRGTTTDTQYF.

V gene TRBV11-2 combines with J gene TRBJ2-1, with TRBD1 as a possible D gene (6 bases). V shed 2 bases and J shed 2 bases, with 13 bases lying between them. Germline-derived CDR1 and CDR2 are SGHAT and FQNNGV. CDR3 length equals 16 residues. The CDR3 DNA follows: TGTGCCAGCAGCTTAACCTTTACAGGGACCTACAATGAGCAGTTCTTC. Protein product: CASSLTFTGTYNEQFF. The full variable domain, completed using reference TRBV11-2 and TRBJ2-1, is EAGVAQSPRYKIIEKRQSVAFWCNPISGHATLYWYQQILGQGPKLLIQFQNNGVVDDSQLPKDRFSAERLKGVDSTLKIQPAKLEDSAVYLCASSLTFTGTYNEQFFGPGTRLTVL.

The chain carries TRBV2 and TRBJ2-7; a weak D match, TRBD1 (6 bases). V was shortened by 3 bases and J by 3 bases, with 15 bases between the two germline ends. In germline, CDR1 is SNHLY, CDR2 FYNNEI. This CDR3 spans 15 amino acids. The CDR3 DNA follows: TGTGCCAGCAGTGATGGAACAGGGTCTCTCTACGAGCAGTACTTC. This translates into CASSDGTGSLYEQYF.

DNA for the CDR3: TGTGCCAGCAGCTTACCCCAAGAGACCCAGTACTTC. This codes for CASSLPQETQYF. V is TRBV7-6 and J is TRBJ2-5; D is uncertain. This CDR3 is built from 12 residues. V dropped 2 bases and J dropped 1 base, with 2 bases sitting between them. Germline CDR1 and CDR2: SGHVS and FNYEAQ.

V and J are TRBV7-9 and TRBJ1-5; 9 positions agree with TRBD1. This CDR3 region has 13 residues. CDR1 and CDR2 from the germline V gene are SEHNR and FQNEAQ (reference sequence). Losses at the gene ends were 3 bases for V and 8 bases for J; bases not matched to a gene: 2. The CDR3 bases are TGTGCCAGCAGCTTGGACAGGGGTAAGCCCCAGCATTTT. This translates into CASSLDRGKPQHF. The complete variable domain, with remaining parts taken from reference TRBV7-9 and TRBJ1-5, reads DTGVSQNPRHKITKRGQNVTFRCDPISEHNRLYWYRQTLGQGPEFLTYFQNEAQLEKSRLLSDRFSAERPKGSFSTLEIQRTEQGDSAMYLCASSLDRGKPQHFGDGTRLSIL.

The chain has TRBV5-1 and TRBJ2-1; D not certain. Germline V gene data show CDR1 as SGHRS and CDR2 as YFSETQ. CDR3 size: 15 residues. With 7 bases removed from V and 0 bases from J, the gap between germline ends came to 14 bases. CDR3 bases: TGCGCCAGCGGAACCGGGCCTATCTCCTACAATGAGCAGTTCTTC. Translation: CASGTGPISYNEQFF.

This clone was observed many times. The chain combines TRBV27 with TRBJ2-7; 9 bases fit TRBD2. After removal of 3 bases from V and 6 bases from J, the junction contained 6 bases not matched to a gene. The germline V gene encodes CDR1 MNHEY and CDR2 SMNVEV (reference sequence). The CDR3 covers 14 residues. The CDR3 loop reads CASSFGAGGGEQYF. The CDR3 nucleotides read TGTGCCAGCAGTTTCGGAGCGGGAGGCGGCGAGCAGTACTTC.

V gene TRBV28 combines with J gene TRBJ1-6, with 10 bases fitting TRBD1. The CDR3 spans 15 residues. Germline trimming cut 5 bases from V and 8 bases from J; bases unmatched to any gene: 6. Germline assignment: CDR1 MDHEN and CDR2 SYDVKM. The CDR3 region has the DNA TGTGCCAGCAGTCGACAGGGGGCTTGGGATTCACCCCTCCACTTT. Residues: CASSRQGAWDSPLHF.

This chain links TRBV5-6 with TRBJ2-3; the match to TRBD2 covers 12 bases. Germline V lookup: CDR1 SGHDT, CDR2 YYEEEE. V trimming: 2 bases; J trimming: 0 bases; junction bases outside the gene matches: 4. The length of the CDR3 is 17 residues. The CDR3 sequence is CASSFLAGGPSTDTQYF. The CDR3 region has the DNA TGTGCCAGCAGCTTTCTAGCGGGAGGGCCGAGCACAGATACGCAGTATTTT.

V is TRBV5-1 and J is TRBJ2-4; TRBD2 matches 11 bases. This CDR3 contains 16 residues. With V trimmed by 0 bases and J by 6 bases, 5 bases remained unmatched. Per germline, CDR1 SGHRS and CDR2 YFSETQ. In DNA, the CDR3 is TGCGCCAGCAGCTTGGTTACTAGCGGGAGTGGAAACATTCAGTACTTC. Residues: CASSLVTSGSGNIQYF.

This chain uses TRBV5-1 with TRBJ1-2, with 9 bases fitting TRBD1. Germline loops: CDR1 SGHRS, CDR2 YFSETQ. The CDR3 has 15 amino acids. J was trimmed by 6 bases and V by 4 bases; bases with no gene match: 10. CDR3 protein: CASSQTYRGHNGYTF. In DNA form, the CDR3 reads TGCGCCAGCAGCCAAACATACAGGGGGCACAATGGCTACACCTTC.

The rearrangement uses TRBV30 and TRBJ2-7; possibly TRBD2 for D (6 bases). Germline V lookup: CDR1 GTSNPN, CDR2 SVGIG (reference sequence). Trimming took 0 bases from V and 0 from J, leaving 12 bases between them. The CDR3 sequence is 15 residues long. The CDR3 protein is CAWSVLAAPSYEQYF. In DNA form, the CDR3 reads TGTGCCTGGAGTGTATTAGCGGCACCCTCCTACGAGCAGTACTTC. The full variable domain, completed using reference TRBV30 and TRBJ2-7, is SQTIHQWPATLVQPVGSPLSLECTVEGTSNPNLYWYRQAAGRGLQLLFYSVGIGQISSEVPQNLSASRPQDRQFILSSKKLLLSDSGFYLCAWSVLAAPSYEQYFGPGTRLTVT.

The gene calls are TRBV6-6 and TRBJ1-5; D may be TRBD1 (5 bases). This CDR3 spans 13 amino acids. V was shortened by 4 bases and J by 7 bases, with 11 bases between the two germline ends. From germline, CDR1 is MNHNY and CDR2 SVGAGI (reference sequence). CDR3 sequence reads: CASSLGDRQPQHF. The CDR3 region has the DNA TGTGCCAGCAGTTTAGGGGACCGGCAGCCCCAGCATTTT.

The J gene is TRBJ2-7, the V gene TRBV7-2, with D perhaps matching TRBD2 (5 bases). There are 13 residues in the CDR3. The ends were cut back, 4 bases at V and 3 bases at J, with 10 bases in the middle. From germline, CDR1 is SGHTA and CDR2 FQGNSA. The CDR3 sequence: CASSSATSYEQYF. CDR3 bases: TGTGCCAGCAGCTCCGCTACTAGCTACGAGCAGTACTTC.

This clone was observed once. The V call is TRBV28, the J call TRBJ1-1, with D possibly TRBD1 on 5 matching bases. The germline V and J ends were trimmed by 7 bases and 6 bases, with 15 bases remaining between them. Germline-derived CDR1 and CDR2 are MDHEN and SYDVKM. This CDR3 contains 13 residues. CDR3 amino acids: CASNPGGLAEAFF. CDR3 nucleotide sequence: TGTGCCAGCAACCCCGGGGGTCTTGCTGAAGCTTTCTTT.

This chain links TRBV7-2 with TRBJ2-7, with 8 positions matching TRBD1. The CDR3 consists of 13 residues. V was pared by 9 bases and J by 7 bases, with 11 bases of the junction left unmatched. Per germline, CDR1 SGHTA and CDR2 FQGNSA. The chain's CDR3 is CASGQGGMGEQYF. In DNA, the CDR3 is TGTGCCAGTGGACAGGGAGGTATGGGTGAGCAGTACTTC.

The CDR3 nucleotides read TGCGCCAGCAGCTTTGAACTGAACACTGAAGCTTTCTTT. Translated: CASSFELNTEAFF. This chain uses TRBV5-1 with TRBJ1-1; D remains ambiguous. Germline-derived CDR1 and CDR2 are SGHRS and YFSETQ. V was shortened by 2 bases and J by 0 bases, with 5 bases between the two germline ends. This CDR3 comprises 13 residues.

Many counts were recorded for this clone. The chain joins TRBV19 to TRBJ1-5; 10 nucleotides agree with TRBD1. Losses at the gene ends were 7 bases for V and 5 bases for J; bases not matched to a gene: 8. This CDR3 has 15 residues. From germline, CDR1 is LNHDA and CDR2 SQIVND (reference sequence). The CDR3 DNA reads TGTGCCAGTACTGAAGGACAGGGGGTGGATCAGCCCCAGCATTTT. Translating gives CASTEGQGVDQPQHF.

This clone is a singleton in its sample. The chain couples TRBV7-2 to TRBJ2-7, with TRBD1 as a possible D gene (6 bases). CDR1 is SGHTA, CDR2 FQGNSA, per germline. This CDR3 spans 14 amino acids. Trimming pared 4 bases from V and 0 bases from J, leaving 10 bases between. The CDR3 is CASSYDRTSYEQYF. CDR3 bases: TGTGCCAGCAGCTATGACAGGACCTCCTACGAGCAGTACTTC.

This clone was found a few times. The J gene is TRBJ2-7, the V gene TRBV27; D remains ambiguous. V was clipped by 6 bases and J by 1 base, with 10 bases between them. This CDR3 spans 13 amino acids. CDR1 MNHEY and CDR2 SMNVEV come from the germline V gene (reference sequence). CDR3 residues: CASRPGASYEQYF. The CDR3 DNA reads as TGTGCCAGCAGACCCGGCGCATCCTACGAGCAGTACTTC.

The gene calls are TRBV19 and TRBJ2-1; TRBD2 agrees at 7 bases. CDR3 length: 14 residues. The V gene's germline CDR1 is LNHDA and CDR2 SQIVND (reference sequence). V lost 3 bases and J lost 8; bases outside the gene matches: 7. The DNA for the CDR3 is TGTGCCAGTAGTATTAGGCGGGAGTCGTATGAGCAGTTCTTC. Translation: CASSIRRESYEQFF. Looking up the rest from reference TRBV19 and TRBJ2-1 gives the full variable domain: DGGITQSPKYLFRKEGQNVTLSCEQNLNHDAMYWYRQDPGQGLRLIYYSQIVNDFQKGDIAEGYSVSREKKESFPLTVTSAQKNPTAFYLCASSIRRESYEQFFGPGTRLTVL.

In this sample, this clone turned up once. V and J are TRBV11-2 and TRBJ2-4; TRBD1 might be the D (5 bases). This CDR3 is 14 amino acids long. The V gene lost 7 bases and the J gene lost 7 bases, with 17 bases spanning the gap. Germline values: CDR1 SGHAT, CDR2 FQNNGV. This CDR3 is CASTQGAARNIQYF. In DNA form, the CDR3 reads TGTGCCAGCACCCAGGGTGCAGCAAGGAACATTCAGTACTTC.

This clone came up a few times. The V and J genes are TRBV9 and TRBJ2-1; D gene ambiguous. This CDR3 spans 16 amino acids. V was trimmed by 1 base and J by 0 bases, leaving 11 bases between them. Germline V gives CDR1 SGDLS, CDR2 YYNGEE. For the CDR3, the DNA is TGTGCCAGCAGCGTAATGACCGCGAGCTCCTACAATGAGCAGTTCTTC. Encoded protein: CASSVMTASSYNEQFF.

This clone was detected a few times. The gene calls are TRBV29-1 and TRBJ2-7; D may correspond to TRBD1 or TRBD2 (5 bases each). V lost 0 bases and J lost 6, with 12 bases in between. The CDR3 totals 13 residues. The germline CDR1 and CDR2 sequences are SQVTM and ANQGSEA. In nucleotides, the CDR3 is TGCAGCGTTGAAGAAGCAGGGAGAGGCGAGCAGTACTTC. This codes for CSVEEAGRGEQYF.

This clone has more than one count but fewer than ten. The chain combines TRBV7-6 with TRBJ2-3; TRBD1 agrees at 8 bases. The J segment lost 1 base and the V segment lost 5 bases, leaving 2 bases of the junction unmatched. The germline V gene has CDR1 SGHVS and CDR2 FNYEAQ. The CDR3 sequence is 14 residues long. The DNA of the CDR3 is TGTGCCAGCAGCCTGGACAGGGGCACAGATACGCAGTATTTT. This translates into CASSLDRGTDTQYF. The variable domain in full, completed from reference TRBV7-6 and TRBJ2-3, reads GAGVSQSPRYKVTKRGQDVALRCDPISGHVSLYWYRQALGQGPEFLTYFNYEAQQDKSGLPNDRFSAERPEGSISTLTIQRTEQRDSAMYRCASSLDRGTDTQYFGPGTRLTVL.